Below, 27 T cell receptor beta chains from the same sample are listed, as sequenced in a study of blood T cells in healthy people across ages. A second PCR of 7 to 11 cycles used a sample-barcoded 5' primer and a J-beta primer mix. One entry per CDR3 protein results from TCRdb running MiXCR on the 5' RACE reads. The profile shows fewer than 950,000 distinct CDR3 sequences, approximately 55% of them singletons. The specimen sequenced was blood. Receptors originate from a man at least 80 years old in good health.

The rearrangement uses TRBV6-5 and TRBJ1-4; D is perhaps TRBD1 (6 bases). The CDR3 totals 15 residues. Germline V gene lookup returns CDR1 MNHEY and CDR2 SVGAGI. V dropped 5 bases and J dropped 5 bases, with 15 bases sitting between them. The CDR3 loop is CASSRGASGNEKLFF. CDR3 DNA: TGTGCCAGCAGTCGGGGGGCGTCGGGGAATGAAAAACTGTTTTTT.

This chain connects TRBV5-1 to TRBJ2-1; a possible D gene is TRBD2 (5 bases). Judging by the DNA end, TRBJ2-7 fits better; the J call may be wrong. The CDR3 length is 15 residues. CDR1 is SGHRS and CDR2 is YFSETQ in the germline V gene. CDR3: CASSLVGGPTYEQYF. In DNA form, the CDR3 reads TGCGCCAGCAGCTTGGTCGGCGGGCCGACCTACGAGCAGTACTTC.

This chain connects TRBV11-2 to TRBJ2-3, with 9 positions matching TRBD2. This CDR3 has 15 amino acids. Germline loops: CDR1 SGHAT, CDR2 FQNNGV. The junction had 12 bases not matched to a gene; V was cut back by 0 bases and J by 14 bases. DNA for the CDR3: TGTGCCAGCAGCTTAGAAGCGGGAGGTCACAGATACGCGTATTTT. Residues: CASSLEAGGHRYAYF.

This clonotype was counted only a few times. The CDR3 is CASSLRWAGGYEQYF. The DNA for the CDR3 is TGTGCCAGCAGCCTCCGGTGGGCGGGCGGATACGAGCAGTACTTC. The gene calls are TRBV3-1 and TRBJ2-7; possibly TRBD2 for D (5 bases). Germline V gene lookup returns CDR1 LGHDT and CDR2 YNNKEL (reference sequence). The CDR3 is 15 amino acids. Trimming took 4 bases from V and 4 from J, leaving 17 bases between them.

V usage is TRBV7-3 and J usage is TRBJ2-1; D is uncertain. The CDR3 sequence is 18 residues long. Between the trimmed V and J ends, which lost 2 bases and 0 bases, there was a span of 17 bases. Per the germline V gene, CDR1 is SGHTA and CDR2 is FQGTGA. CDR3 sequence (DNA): TGTGCCAGCAGCTTATTCCCTAGGGCCGAAAGCTCCTACAATGAGCAGTTCTTC. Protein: CASSLFPRAESSYNEQFF.

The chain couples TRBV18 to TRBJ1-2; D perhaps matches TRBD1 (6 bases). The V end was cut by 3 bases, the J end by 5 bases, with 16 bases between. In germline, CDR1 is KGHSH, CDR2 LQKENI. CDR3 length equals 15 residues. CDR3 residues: CASSPTGAMRYGYTF. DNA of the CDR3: TGTGCCAGCTCACCCACGGGGGCAATGAGGTATGGCTACACCTTC.

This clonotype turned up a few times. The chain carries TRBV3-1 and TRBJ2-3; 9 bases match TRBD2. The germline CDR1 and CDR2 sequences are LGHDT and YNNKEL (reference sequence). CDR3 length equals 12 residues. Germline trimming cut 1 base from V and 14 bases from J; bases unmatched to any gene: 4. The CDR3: CASSQGTSDAYF. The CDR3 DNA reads TGTGCCAGCAGCCAAGGGACTAGCGACGCGTATTTT.

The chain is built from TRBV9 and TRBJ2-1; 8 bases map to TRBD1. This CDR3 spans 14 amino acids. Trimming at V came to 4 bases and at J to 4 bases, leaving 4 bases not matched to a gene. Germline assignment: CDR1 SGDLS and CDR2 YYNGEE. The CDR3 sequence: CASSFRDRYNEQFF. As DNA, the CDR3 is TGTGCCAGCAGCTTCCGGGACAGGTACAATGAGCAGTTCTTC.

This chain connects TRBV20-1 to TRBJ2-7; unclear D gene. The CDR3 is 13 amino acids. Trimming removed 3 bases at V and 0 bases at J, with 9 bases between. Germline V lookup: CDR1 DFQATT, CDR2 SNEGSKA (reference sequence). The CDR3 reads CSASVWPSYEQYF. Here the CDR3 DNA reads TGCAGTGCTAGTGTTTGGCCCTCCTACGAGCAGTACTTC.

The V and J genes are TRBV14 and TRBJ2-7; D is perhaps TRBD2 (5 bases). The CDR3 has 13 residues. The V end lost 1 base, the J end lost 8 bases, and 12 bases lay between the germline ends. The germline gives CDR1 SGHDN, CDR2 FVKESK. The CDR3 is CASSQVGVGKQYF. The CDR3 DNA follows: TGTGCCAGCAGCCAAGTGGGAGTAGGTAAGCAGTACTTC.

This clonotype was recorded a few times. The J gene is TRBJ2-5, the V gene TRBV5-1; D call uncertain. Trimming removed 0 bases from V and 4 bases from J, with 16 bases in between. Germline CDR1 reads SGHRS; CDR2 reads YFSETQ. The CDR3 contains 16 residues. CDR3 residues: CASSLGAPALGETQYF. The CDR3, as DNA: TGCGCCAGCAGCTTGGGCGCCCCGGCCCTGGGAGAGACCCAGTACTTC.

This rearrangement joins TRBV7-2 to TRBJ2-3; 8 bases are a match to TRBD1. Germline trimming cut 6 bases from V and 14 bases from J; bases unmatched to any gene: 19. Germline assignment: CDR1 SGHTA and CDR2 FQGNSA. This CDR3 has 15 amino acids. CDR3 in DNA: TGTGCCAGCAGACCTGACAGGGGTGGTCACAGAGACGCGTATTTT. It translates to CASRPDRGGHRDAYF.

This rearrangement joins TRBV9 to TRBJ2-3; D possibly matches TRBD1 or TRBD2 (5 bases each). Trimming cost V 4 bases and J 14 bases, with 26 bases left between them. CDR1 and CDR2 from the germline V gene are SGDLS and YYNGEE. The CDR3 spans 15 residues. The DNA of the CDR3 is TGTGCCAGCAGCCCAGGGCATGGGGAGCACAGATACGCGTATTTT. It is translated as CASSPGHGEHRYAYF. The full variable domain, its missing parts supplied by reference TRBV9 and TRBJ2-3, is DSGVTQTPKHLITATGQRVTLRCSPRSGDLSVYWYQQSLDQGLQFLIQYYNGEERAKGNILERFSAQQFPDLHSELNLSSLELGDSALYFCASSPGHGEHRYAYFGPGTRLTVL.

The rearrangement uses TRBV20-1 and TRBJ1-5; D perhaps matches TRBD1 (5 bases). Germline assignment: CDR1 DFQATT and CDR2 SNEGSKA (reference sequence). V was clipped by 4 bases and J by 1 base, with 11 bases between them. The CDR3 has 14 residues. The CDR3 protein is CSAIQGSSNQPQHF. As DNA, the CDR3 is TGCAGTGCTATTCAGGGATCGAGCAATCAGCCCCAGCATTTT.

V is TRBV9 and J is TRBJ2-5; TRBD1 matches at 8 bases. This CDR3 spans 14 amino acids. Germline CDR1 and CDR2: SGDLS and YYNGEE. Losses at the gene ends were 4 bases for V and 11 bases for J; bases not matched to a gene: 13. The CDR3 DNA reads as TGTGCCAGCAGCAGAGGGGGAACAGGGGGTGAGCAGTACTTC. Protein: CASSRGGTGGEQYF. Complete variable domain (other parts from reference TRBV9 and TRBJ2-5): DSGVTQTPKHLITATGQRVTLRCSPRSGDLSVYWYQQSLDQGLQFLIQYYNGEERAKGNILERFSAQQFPDLHSELNLSSLELGDSALYFCASSRGGTGGEQYFGPGTRLLVL.

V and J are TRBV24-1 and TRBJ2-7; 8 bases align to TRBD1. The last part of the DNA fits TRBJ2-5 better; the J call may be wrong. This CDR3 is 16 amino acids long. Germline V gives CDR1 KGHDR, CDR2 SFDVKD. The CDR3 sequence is CATSDPHETGEETQYF. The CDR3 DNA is TGTGCCACCAGTGACCCGCATGAGACAGGGGAAGAGACCCAGTACTTC.

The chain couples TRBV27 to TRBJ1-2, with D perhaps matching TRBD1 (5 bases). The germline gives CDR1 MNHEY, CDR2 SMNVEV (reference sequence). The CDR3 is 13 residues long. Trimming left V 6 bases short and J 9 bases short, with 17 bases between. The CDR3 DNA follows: TGTGCCAGCAGGCCCGGGGGGGGACGGAGCTACACCTTC. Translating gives CASRPGGGRSYTF.

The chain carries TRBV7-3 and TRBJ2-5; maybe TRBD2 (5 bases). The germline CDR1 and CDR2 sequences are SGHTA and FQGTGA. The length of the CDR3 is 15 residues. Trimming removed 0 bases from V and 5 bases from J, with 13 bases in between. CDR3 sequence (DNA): TGTGCCAGCAGCTTAACCGCGGGTGCCGGCGAGACCCAGTACTTC. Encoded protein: CASSLTAGAGETQYF.

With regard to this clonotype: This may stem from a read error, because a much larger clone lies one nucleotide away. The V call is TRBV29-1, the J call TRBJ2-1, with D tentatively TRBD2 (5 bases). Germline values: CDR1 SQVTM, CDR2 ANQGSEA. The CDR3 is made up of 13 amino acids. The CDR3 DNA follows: TGCAGCGCAGGAGCGGAGGCGTACAGTGAGCAGTTCTTC. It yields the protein CSAGAEAYSEQFF.

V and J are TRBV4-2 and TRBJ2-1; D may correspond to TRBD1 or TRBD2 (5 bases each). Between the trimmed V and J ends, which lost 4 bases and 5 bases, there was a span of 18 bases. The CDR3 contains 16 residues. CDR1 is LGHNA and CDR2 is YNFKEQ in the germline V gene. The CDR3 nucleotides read TGTGCCAGCAGCCCGGGGCGGTCCGACCCTGACAATGAGCAGTTCTTC. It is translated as CASSPGRSDPDNEQFF.

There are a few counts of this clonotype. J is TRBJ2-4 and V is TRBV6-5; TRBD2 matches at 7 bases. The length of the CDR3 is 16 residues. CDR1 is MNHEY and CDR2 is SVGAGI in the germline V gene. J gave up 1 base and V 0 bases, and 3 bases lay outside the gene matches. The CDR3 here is CASSYSAGVAKNIQYF. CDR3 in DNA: TGTGCCAGCAGTTACTCGGCGGGAGTCGCCAAAAACATTCAGTACTTC.

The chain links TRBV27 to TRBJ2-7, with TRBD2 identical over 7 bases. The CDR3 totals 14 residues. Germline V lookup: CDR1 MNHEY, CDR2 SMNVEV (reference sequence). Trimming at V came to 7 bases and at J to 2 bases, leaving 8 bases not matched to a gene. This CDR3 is CASTGAGSTYEQYF. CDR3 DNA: TGTGCCAGCACCGGAGCGGGATCCACCTACGAGCAGTACTTC.

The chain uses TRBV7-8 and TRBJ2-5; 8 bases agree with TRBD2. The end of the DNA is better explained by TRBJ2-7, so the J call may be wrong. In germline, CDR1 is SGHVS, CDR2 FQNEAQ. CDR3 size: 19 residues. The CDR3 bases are TGTGCCAGCAGCATCGTGGGGATCTTTGGAGCGGGGGTATCCTACGAGCAGTACTTC. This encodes CASSIVGIFGAGVSYEQYF.

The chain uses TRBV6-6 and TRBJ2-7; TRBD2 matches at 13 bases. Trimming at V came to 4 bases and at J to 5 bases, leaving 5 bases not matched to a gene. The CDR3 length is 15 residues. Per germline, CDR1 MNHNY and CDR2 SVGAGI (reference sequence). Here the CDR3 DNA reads TGTGCCAGCAGTTCCCCGGGACTAGCGGGAAACGAGCAGTACTTC. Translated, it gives CASSSPGLAGNEQYF.

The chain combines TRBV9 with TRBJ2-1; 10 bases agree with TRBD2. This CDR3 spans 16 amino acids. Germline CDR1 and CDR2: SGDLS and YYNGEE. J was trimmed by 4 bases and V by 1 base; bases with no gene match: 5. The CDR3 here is CASSVKTSGTYNEQFF. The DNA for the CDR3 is TGTGCCAGCAGCGTAAAAACTAGCGGGACATACAATGAGCAGTTCTTC. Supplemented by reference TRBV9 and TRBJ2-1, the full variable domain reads DSGVTQTPKHLITATGQRVTLRCSPRSGDLSVYWYQQSLDQGLQFLIQYYNGEERAKGNILERFSAQQFPDLHSELNLSSLELGDSALYFCASSVKTSGTYNEQFFGPGTRLTVL.

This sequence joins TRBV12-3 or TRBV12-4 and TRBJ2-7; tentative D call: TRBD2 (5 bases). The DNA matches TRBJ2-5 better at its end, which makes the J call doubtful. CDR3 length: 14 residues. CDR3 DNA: TGTGCCAGCACCATGGGTGGAGGTGGAGAGACCCAGTACTTC. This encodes CASTMGGGGETQYF.

This CDR3 reads CASSPRPDTDTQYF. The CDR3 nucleotides read TGTGCCAGCAGTCCAAGACCAGACACAGATACGCAGTATTTT. This sequence joins TRBV27 and TRBJ2-3; D is ambiguous. CDR1 is MNHEY and CDR2 is SMNVEV in the germline V gene (reference sequence). The length of the CDR3 is 14 residues. V lost 5 bases to trimming and J lost 2 bases, with 11 bases between them.